The sample holds a few counts of the clone carrying this TCR beta chain. The target antigen is unknown. TCRdb redid the calling of the 5' RACE reads with MiXCR, one entry per CDR3 protein. This sample yields 550,000 to 600,000 distinct CDR3 sequences, of which 20% to 25% are seen a single time; roughly 9.1% belongs to the top ten. The data were obtained in a study of T-cell memory formation after mild COVID-19. The overall study: There were largely donor-specific TCR clusters.

The CDR3 consists of 15 residues. From germline, CDR1 is KGHDR and CDR2 SFDVKD. With V trimmed by 7 bases and J by 6 bases, 10 bases remained unmatched. Study-level findings and limits: Clones that contracted from day 15 to 85 were balanced CD4/CD8, while later expanders leaned CD4+.

This chain joins TRBV24-1 and TRBJ2-2; the match to TRBD2 covers 7 bases. This TCR came from an adult woman who had mild COVID-19 (a few samples of this study predate the infection). Cell type and time point are not known. The sequencing sample was made of PBMCs or a T cell subset sorted from them (not recorded which). The CDR3 is CATSLQTSSAGELFF. CDR3 coding DNA: TGTGCCACCAGCCTGCAGACTAGCTCGGCCGGGGAGCTGTTTTTT.